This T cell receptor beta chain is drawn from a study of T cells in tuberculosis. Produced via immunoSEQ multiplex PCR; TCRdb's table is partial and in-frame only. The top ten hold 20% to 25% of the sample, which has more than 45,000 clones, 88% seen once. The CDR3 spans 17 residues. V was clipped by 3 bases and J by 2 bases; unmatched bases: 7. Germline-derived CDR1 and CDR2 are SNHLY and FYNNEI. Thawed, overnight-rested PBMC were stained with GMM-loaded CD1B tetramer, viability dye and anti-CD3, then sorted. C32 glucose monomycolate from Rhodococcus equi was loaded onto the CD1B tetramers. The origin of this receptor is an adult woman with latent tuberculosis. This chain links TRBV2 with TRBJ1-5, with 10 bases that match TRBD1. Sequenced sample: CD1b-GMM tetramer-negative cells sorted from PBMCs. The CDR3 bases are TGTGCCAGCAGTGATACCGTAGGGACAGGGGGCAATCAGCCCCAGCATTTT. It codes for CASSDTVGTGGNQPQHF.